This T cell receptor beta chain appears in the sequencing data of a study of T cells expressing NK-cell markers. Germline CDR1 and CDR2: SGHRS and YFSETQ. There are 18 residues in the CDR3. What made the TCR beta cDNA was 5'RACE template switching with UMIs. TCRdb re-analyzed the 5' RACE reads; it lists each CDR3 protein once, without DNA. This specimen shows some 190,000 distinct CDR3 sequences; the ten leading clones hold 20%. This TCR was sampled from a man aged 18-70 years in good health. The sample was blood T cells: a sorted CD56 or NKG2C T cell subset, CD4+ or CD8+ T cells, or bulk PBMC T cells (not recorded which). V usage is TRBV5-1 and J usage is TRBJ2-3. Here the CDR3 reads CASSLAQNLRARTDTQYF.